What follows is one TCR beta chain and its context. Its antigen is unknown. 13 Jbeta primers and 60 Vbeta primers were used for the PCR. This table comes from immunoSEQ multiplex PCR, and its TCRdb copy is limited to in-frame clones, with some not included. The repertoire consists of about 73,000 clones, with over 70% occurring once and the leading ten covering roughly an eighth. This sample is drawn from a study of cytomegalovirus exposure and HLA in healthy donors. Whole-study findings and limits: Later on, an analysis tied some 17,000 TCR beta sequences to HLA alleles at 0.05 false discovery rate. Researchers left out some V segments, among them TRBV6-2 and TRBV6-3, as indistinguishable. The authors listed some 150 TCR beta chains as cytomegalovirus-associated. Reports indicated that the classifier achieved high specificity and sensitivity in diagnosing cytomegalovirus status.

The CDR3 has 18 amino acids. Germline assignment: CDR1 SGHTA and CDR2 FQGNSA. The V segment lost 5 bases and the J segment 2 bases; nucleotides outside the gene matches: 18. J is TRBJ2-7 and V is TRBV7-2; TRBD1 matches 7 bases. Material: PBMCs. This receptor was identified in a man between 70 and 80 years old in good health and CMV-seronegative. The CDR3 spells CASSRPLYQRTGPYEQYF. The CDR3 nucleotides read TGTGCCAGCAGCCGTCCGCTATACCAACGGACAGGCCCCTACGAGCAGTACTTC.